Sequencing of this TCR beta chain was carried out in a study of blood T cell repertoires in COVID-19. Study details: Some COVID-19 samples were acute and others convalescent; all came from the United States, Italy and Spain. T cells, B-cell-depleted T cells, or PBMCs provided the cDNA or gDNA that served as material.

Authors' methods: Amplification from reference gene primers served as the basis for estimated nucleated cell counts. Libraries were prepared by immunoSEQ multiplex PCR; TCRdb keeps only in-frame clonotypes and omits some of them. V and J calls and clone size are given by that table; D and trimming were obtained from the DNA. The sample shows about 61,000 clones, approximately 91% of them seen only once. Trimming removed 4 bases from V and 2 bases from J, with 8 bases in between. This CDR3 comprises 13 residues. The sequencing sample was made of peripheral blood. This TCR came from a woman aged 45 to 65 with active or convalescent COVID-19. The chain links TRBV12-3 or TRBV12-4 to TRBJ1-2, with D hard to call. CDR3 sequence (DNA): TGTGCCAGCAGTTATGGGGAGAACTATGGCTACACCTTC. This encodes CASSYGENYGYTF.